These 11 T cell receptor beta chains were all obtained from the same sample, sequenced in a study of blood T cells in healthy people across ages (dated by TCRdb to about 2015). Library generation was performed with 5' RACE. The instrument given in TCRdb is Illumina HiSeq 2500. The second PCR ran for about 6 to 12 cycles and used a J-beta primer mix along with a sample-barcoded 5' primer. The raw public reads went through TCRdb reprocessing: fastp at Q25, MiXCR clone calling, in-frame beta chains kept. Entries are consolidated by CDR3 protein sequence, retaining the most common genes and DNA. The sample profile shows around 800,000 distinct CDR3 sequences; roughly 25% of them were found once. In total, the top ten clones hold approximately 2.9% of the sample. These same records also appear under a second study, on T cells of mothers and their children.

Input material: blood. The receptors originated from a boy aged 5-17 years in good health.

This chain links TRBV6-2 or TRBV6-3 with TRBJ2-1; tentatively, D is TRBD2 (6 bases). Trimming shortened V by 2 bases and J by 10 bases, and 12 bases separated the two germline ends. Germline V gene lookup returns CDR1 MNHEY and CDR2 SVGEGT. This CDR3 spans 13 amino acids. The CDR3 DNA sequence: TGTGCCAGCAGTTACCGGAGGGCTGAAGAGCAGTTCTTC. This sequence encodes CASSYRRAEEQFF.

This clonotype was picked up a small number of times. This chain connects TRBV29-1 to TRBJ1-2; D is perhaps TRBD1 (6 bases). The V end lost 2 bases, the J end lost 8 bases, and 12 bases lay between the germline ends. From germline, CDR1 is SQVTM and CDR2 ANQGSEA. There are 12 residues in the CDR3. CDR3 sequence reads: CSVEYRAHGYTF. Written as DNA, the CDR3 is TGCAGCGTTGAATACAGGGCCCACGGCTACACCTTC.

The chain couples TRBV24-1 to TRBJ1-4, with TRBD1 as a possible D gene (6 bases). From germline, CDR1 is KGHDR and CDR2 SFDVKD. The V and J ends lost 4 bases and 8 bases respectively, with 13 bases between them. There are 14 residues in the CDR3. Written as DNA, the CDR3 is TGTGCCACCAGTGAAGCAGGGGTGGGAGAAAAACTGTTTTTT. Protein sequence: CATSEAGVGEKLFF.

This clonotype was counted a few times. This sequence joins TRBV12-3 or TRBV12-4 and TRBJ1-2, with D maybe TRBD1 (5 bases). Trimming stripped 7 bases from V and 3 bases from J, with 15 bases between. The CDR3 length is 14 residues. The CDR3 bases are TGTGCCAGCACTCTTATGGGGGTTCACTATGGCTACACCTTC. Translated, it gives CASTLMGVHYGYTF.

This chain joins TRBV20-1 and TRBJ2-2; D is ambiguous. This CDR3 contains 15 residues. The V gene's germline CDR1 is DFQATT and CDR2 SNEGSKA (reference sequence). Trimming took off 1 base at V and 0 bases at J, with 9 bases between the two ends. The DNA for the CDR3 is TGCAGTGCTAGAGTCGCCATTACGAACACCGGGGAGCTGTTTTTT. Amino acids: CSARVAITNTGELFF.

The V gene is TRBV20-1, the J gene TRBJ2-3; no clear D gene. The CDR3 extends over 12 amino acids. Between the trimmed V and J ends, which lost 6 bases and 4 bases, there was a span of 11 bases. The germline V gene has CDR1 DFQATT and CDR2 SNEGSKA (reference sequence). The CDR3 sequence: CSASTLSDTQYF. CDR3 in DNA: TGCAGTGCCTCCACCCTTTCAGATACGCAGTATTTT.

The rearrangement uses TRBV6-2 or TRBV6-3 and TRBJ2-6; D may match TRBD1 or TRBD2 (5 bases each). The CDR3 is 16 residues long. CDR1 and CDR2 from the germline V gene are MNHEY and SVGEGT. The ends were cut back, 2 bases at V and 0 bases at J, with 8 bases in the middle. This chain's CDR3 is CASSYAGGSGANVLTF. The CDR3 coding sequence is TGTGCCAGCAGTTACGCTGGGGGCTCTGGGGCCAACGTCCTGACTTTC.

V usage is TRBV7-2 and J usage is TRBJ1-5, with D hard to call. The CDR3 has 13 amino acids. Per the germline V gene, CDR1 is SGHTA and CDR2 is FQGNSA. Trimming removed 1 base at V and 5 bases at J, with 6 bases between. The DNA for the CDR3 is TGTGCCAGCAGCTTAGGCAACCATCAGCCCCAGCATTTT. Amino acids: CASSLGNHQPQHF.

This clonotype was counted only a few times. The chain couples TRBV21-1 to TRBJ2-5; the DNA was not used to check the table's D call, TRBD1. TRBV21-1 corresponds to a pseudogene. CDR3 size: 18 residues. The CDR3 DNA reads TGTGCCAGCAGCAAAGTAGGGACAGGTCCCCCGGTGGGAGAGACCCAGTACTTC. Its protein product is CASSKVGTGPPVGETQYF.

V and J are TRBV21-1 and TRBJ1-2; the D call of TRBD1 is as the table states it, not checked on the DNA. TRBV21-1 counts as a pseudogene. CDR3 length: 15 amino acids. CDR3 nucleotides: TGTGCCAGCAGCGGCGGGTTCCCGGGGAACTATGGCTACACCTTC. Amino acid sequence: CASSGGFPGNYGYTF.

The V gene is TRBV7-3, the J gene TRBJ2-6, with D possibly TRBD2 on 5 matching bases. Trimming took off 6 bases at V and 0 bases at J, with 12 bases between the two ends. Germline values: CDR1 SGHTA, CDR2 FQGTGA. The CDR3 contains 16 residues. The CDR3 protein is CASSSTGISGANVLTF. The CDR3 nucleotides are TGTGCCAGCAGTTCTACCGGGATCTCTGGGGCCAACGTCCTGACTTTC.